This T cell receptor beta chain was found in a study of blood T cell repertoires in COVID-19. Turning to the study itself: COVID-19 samples collected from the United States, Italy and Spain covered acute and convalescent phases. The analysed material was cDNA or gDNA that came from T cells, B-cell-depleted T cells, or PBMCs.

There are 16 residues in the CDR3. Germline CDR1 reads MDHEN; CDR2 reads SYDVKM. V dropped 7 bases and J dropped 5; count of bases not matched to a gene: 14. Per the original data handling: The assay estimated nucleated cells by amplifying reference gene primers. TCRdb's copy holds only in-frame clones and misses some; the assay was immunoSEQ multiplex PCR. V, J and clone size are taken as reported in that table, and D and trimming were inferred from the DNA itself. The table records 90,000 to 120,000 clones, more than 70% of them present only once. This TCR came from a man aged 40-50 years with active or convalescent COVID-19. Source material: peripheral blood. The chain is built from TRBV28 and TRBJ2-5; TRBD2 matches 9 bases. The CDR3 protein is CASIYRAGGPRETQYF. CDR3 sequence (DNA): TGTGCCAGCATATATAGGGCGGGAGGGCCTCGGGAGACCCAGTACTTC.